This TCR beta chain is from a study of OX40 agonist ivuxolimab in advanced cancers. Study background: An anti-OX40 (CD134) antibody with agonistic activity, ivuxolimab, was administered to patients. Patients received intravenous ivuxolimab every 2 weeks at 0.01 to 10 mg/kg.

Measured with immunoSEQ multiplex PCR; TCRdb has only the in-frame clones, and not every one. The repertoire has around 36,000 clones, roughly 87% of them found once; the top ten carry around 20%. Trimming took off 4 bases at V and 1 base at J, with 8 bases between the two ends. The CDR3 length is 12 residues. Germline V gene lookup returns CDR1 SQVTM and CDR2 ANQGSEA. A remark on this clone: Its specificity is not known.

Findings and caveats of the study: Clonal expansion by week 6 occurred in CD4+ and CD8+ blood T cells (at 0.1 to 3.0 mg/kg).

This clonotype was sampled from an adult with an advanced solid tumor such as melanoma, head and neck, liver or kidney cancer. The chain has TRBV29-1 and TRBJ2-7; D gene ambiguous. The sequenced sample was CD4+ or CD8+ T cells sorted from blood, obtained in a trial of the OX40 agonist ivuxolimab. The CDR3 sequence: CSVGGYSYEQYF. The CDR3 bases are TGCAGCGTTGGAGGCTATTCCTACGAGCAGTACTTC.